The clone carrying this T cell receptor beta chain was seen a single time. This entry comes from a study of blood T cell repertoires in COVID-19. Turning to the study itself: Collection of acute and convalescent COVID-19 samples took place in the United States, Italy and Spain.

The repertoire was sequenced with immunoSEQ multiplex PCR; TCRdb's copy has only in-frame clones and lacks some. The data hold hundreds of thousands of clones, with around 81% observed a single time. The receptor comes from a woman over 75 with COVID-19, enrolled during active disease. Material for sequencing was peripheral blood.

The CDR3 sequence is CASRKTEDTEAFF. CDR3 nucleotides: TGCGCCAGCAGGAAGACAGAAGACACTGAAGCTTTCTTT. This chain connects TRBV5-1 to TRBJ1-1; D is possibly TRBD1 (5 bases). The CDR3 runs 13 residues. CDR1 SGHRS and CDR2 YFSETQ come from the germline V gene. Trimming took 5 bases from V and 3 from J, leaving 11 bases between them.